This T cell receptor (beta chain) was sequenced during a study of blood T cell repertoires in COVID-19. Overall study: The origin of the acute and convalescent COVID-19 samples was the United States, Italy and Spain. In each case, the material was cDNA or gDNA derived from T cells, B-cell-depleted T cells, or PBMCs.

Germline-derived CDR1 and CDR2 are WNHNN and SYGVQD (reference sequence). The germline V and J ends were trimmed by 3 bases and 0 bases, with 6 bases remaining between them. The CDR3 spans 14 residues. In the original workflow: Reference gene primer amplification gave nucleated cell count estimates. Produced via immunoSEQ multiplex PCR; TCRdb's table is partial and in-frame only. The V and J calls and the clone size are those of that table, but D and trimming were determined from the DNA. The table includes roughly 110,000 clones, 90% to 95% detected once. This chain connects TRBV10-1 to TRBJ2-1; weak D call: TRBD2 (6 bases). The sequenced material came from peripheral blood. The TCR comes from a woman aged 25 to 39 with acute or convalescent COVID-19. CDR3 amino acids: CASSDGGSYNEQFF. In nucleotides, the CDR3 is TGCGCCAGCAGTGACGGGGGCTCCTACAATGAGCAGTTCTTC.